This T cell receptor beta chain was sequenced for a study of cytomegalovirus exposure and HLA in healthy donors (dated by TCRdb to about 2017). Turning to the overall study: According to a later analysis, the roughly 130 validation repertoires were produced on the same platform as the 666 repertoires of the first cohort. To predict cytomegalovirus infection status, the study brought together high-throughput TCR immunosequencing, statistical association of individual TCRs with disease status, and machine learning. The aim of the study was to test whether cataloging public T cell receptors could identify signatures of past pathogen exposure. Besides the first cohort of around 670 subjects, a separate validation cohort made up of over 95 different subjects was used.

The full study reports these points: A later analysis had no HLA typing for the validation cohort, so co-occurrence there was scored across all 130 or so repertoires. In vitro tests confirmed that a few of the cytomegalovirus-associated TCR beta chains recognize cytomegalovirus antigens. The authors suggested that the approach could potentially be extended to other disease states and immunological phenotypes. Across donors, most TCR sequences were observed very rarely, whereas some public TCRs were present in many individuals. The study gave a list of about 150 TCR beta chains associated with cytomegalovirus. Subsequent analysis determined that TCRs grouped into clusters in the first cohort also showed a tendency toward co-occurrence across the 130 or so validation repertoires, and 94% of cluster scores exceeded 0. The classifier was reported to diagnose cytomegalovirus status with high specificity and sensitivity in both the original cohort and the validation cohort.

From the cysteine up to the phenylalanine, the CDR3 has a length of 16 residues. Left in the record is the CDR3 DNA by itself, 48 bases read in frame from the first base. The germline V gene (reference sequence) specifies LNHDA as CDR1 and SQIVND as CDR2. The V end loses 6 bases and the J end loses 0 bases, and a stretch of 15 bases separates them. The protocol used for the library was the immunoSEQ multiplex PCR assay. Turning to the authors' computational methods: To diagnose cytomegalovirus status from the catalog of TCR beta chain sequences, a statistical classification framework was built. Imported from immuneACCESS, the table was reduced by TCRdb to in-frame sequences with V and J called. These copies leave out some clones; in studies compared against another copy, an unresolved V gene accounts for under half, and the cause of the remainder is not known. V, J and clone size are taken as reported in that table, and D and trimming were inferred from the DNA itself. For this sample there are more than 200,000 clones; around 91% appear just once. Of the sample, approximately 3.1% is held by the ten largest clones.

Donors formed part of the validation cohort, which comprised some 120 subjects and was distinct from the first cohort of roughly 600 subjects. With regard to this clone: There is no known antigen for this receptor. The input lacks base qualities; no much larger clone sits a single base away.

Sequencing used PBMCs. The sequence was collected from a woman in her twenties or thirties in good health and CMV-seronegative. The V and J genes are TRBV19 and TRBJ2-1, with TRBD2 tentatively as D gene (5 bases match). The CDR3 in this case is CASRGEAESSYNEQFF. The DNA reads TGTGCCAGTAGGGGAGAGGCGGAAAGCTCCTACAATGAGCAGTTCTTC.